This T cell receptor (beta chain) was identified during a study of T cells after posttransplantation cyclophosphamide. Using immunoSEQ multiplex PCR, the repertoire was profiled, and TCRdb retains in-frame clones only, with some absent. The top ten clones hold about 3% of a sample with about 66,000 clones, roughly 93% of them seen once. Germline lookup yields CDR1 SGHTA and CDR2 FQGTGA. The CDR3 runs 14 residues. The V end lost 0 bases, the J end lost 3 bases, and 9 bases lay between the germline ends. The rearrangement joins TRBV7-3 to TRBJ2-7; either TRBD1 or TRBD2 may fit D (5 bases each). The source of this sequence is a woman in her thirties in good health and a related stem cell transplant donor. Sequences were obtained from PBMCs. Written as DNA, the CDR3 is TGTGCCAGCAGCTTAACGGCAGGGAGCTACGAGCAGTACTTC. Translated: CASSLTAGSYEQYF.